This T cell receptor beta chain appears in the sequencing data of a study of response to subunit inactivated influenza vaccine. Broader study findings: The authors suggested that every seasonal influenza vaccination recruits few new T cells.

V shed 5 bases, J shed 6 bases, and the junction held 10 bases outside the gene matches. The CDR3 contains 16 residues. CDR1 is LNHDA and CDR2 is SQIVND in the germline V gene (reference sequence). TCRdb analysed the RT-PCR reads with MiXCR anew, one entry per CDR3 protein. Of just over 300,000 distinct CDR3 sequences listed, about a fifth were seen once; the top ten hold 10% to 13%. As for this clonotype: Its specificity is not known.

The gene calls are TRBV19 and TRBJ1-6; 7 nucleotides agree with TRBD1. Here the sequenced sample was PBMCs from blood, taken approximately 22 months after vaccination. The source of this sequence is a man aged 45 to 70 who received an inactivated influenza vaccine. The CDR3 DNA follows: TGTGCCAGTAGTGACTGGACAGGACCGTTTAATTCACCCCTCCACTTT. This sequence encodes CASSDWTGPFNSPLHF.